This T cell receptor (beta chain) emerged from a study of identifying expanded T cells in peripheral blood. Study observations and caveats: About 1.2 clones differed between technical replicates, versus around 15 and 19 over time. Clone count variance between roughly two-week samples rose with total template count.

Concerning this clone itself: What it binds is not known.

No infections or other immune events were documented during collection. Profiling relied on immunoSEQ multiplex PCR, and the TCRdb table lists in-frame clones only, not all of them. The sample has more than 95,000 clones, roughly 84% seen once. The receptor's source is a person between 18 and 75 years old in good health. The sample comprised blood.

CDR3 sequence (DNA): TGTGCCAGTAGTTTGGGACGGAGGATGAATCAGCCCCAGCATTTT. Residues: CASSLGRRMNQPQHF. The chain is built from TRBV19 and TRBJ1-5, with a tentative D call TRBD1 (5 bases). V was cut by 5 bases and J by 4 bases, with 15 bases left in between. The CDR3 extends over 15 amino acids. Germline lookup yields CDR1 LNHDA and CDR2 SQIVND (reference sequence).